This T cell receptor (beta chain) was retrieved from a study of shared clonotypes between healthy human individuals. Study-level points and caveats: Among donors, clonotype sharing was expected to be affected by sequencing depth. The study drew on few donors, limiting represented genetic and exposure-history diversity.

About this clone: As yet, its antigen is unknown.

Genomic DNA of unsorted samples came from 90 million or so PBMCs. In the authors' methods: Junction-only immunoSEQ sequences carried no quality scores, so filtering differed. Libraries were prepared by immunoSEQ multiplex PCR; TCRdb keeps only in-frame clonotypes and omits some of them. The DNA gave D and trimming, while V, J and clone size come from that table. The sample comprises hundreds of thousands of clones, around three quarters of which are singletons, and 12% rests with the top ten. The length of the CDR3 is 13 residues. Trimming removed 9 bases from V and 0 bases from J, with 12 bases in between. Germline CDR1 reads SGHNT; CDR2 reads YYREEE (reference sequence).

The clonotype originates from a woman in her thirties or forties in good health. Some clones in this sample may be carry-over from other donors' samples. Sequences were obtained from PBMCs. The chain combines TRBV5-4 with TRBJ1-2; maybe TRBD1 (6 bases). Here the CDR3 DNA reads TGTGCCATGCGACAGGCTCCTAACTATGGCTACACCTTC. It codes for CAMRQAPNYGYTF.